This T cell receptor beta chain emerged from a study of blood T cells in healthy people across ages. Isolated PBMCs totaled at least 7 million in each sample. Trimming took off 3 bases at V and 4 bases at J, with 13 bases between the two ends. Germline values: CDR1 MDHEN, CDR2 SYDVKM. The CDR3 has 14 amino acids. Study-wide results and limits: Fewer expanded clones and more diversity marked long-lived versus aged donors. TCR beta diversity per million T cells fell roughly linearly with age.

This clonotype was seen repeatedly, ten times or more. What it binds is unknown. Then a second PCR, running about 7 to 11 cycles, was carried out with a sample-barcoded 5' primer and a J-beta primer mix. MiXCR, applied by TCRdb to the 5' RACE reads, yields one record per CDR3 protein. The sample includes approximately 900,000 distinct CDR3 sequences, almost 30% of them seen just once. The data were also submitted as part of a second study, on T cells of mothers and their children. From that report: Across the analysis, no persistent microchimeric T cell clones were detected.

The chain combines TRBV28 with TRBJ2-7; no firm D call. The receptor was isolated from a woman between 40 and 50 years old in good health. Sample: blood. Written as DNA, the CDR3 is TGTGCCAGCAGTTTGGACCGTATTGTGTACGAGCAGTACTTC. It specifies CASSLDRIVYEQYF. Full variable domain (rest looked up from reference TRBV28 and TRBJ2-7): DVKVTQSSRYLVKRTGEKVFLECVQDMDHENMFWYRQDPGLGLRLIYFSYDVKMKEKGDIPEGYSVSREKKERFSLILESASTNQTSMYLCASSLDRIVYEQYFGPGTRLTVT.